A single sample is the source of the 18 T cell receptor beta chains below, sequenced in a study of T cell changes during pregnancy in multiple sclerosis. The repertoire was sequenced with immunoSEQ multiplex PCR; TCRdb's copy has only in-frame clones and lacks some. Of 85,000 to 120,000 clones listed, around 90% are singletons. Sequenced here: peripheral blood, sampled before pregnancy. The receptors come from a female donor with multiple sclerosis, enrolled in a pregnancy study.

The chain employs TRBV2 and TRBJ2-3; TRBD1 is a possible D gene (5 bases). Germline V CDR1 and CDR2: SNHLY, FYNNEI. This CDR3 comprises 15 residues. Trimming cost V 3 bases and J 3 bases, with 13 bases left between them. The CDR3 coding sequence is TGTGCCAGCAGTGACGTGGGGTCAGGGACAGATACGCAGTATTTT. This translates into CASSDVGSGTDTQYF.

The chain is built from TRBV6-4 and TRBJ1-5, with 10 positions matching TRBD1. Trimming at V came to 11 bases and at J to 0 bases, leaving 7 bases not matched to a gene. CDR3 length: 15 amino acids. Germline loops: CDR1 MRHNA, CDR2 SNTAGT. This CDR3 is CAPWGDRGSNQPQHF. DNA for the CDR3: TGTGCCCCCTGGGGGGACAGGGGTAGCAATCAGCCCCAGCATTTT.

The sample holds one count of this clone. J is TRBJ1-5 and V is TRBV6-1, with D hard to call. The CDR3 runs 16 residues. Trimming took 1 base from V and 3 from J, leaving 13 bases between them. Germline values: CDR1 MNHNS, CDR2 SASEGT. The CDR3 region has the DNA TGTGCCAGCAGTGAAGTCGGGGTATGGAACAATCAGCCCCAGCATTTT. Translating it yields CASSEVGVWNNQPQHF.

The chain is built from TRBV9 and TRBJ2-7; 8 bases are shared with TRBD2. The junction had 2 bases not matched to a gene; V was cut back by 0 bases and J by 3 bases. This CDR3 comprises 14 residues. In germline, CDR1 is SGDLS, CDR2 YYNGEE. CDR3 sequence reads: CASSVGAGGYEQYF. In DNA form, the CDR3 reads TGTGCCAGCAGCGTAGGGGCGGGGGGCTACGAGCAGTACTTC.

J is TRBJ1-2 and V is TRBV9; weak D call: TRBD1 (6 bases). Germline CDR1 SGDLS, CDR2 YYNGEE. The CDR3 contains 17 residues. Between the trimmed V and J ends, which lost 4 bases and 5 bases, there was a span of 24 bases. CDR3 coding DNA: TGTGCCAGCAGCACCCAAATCGGACGGGACACCGTGTATGGCTACACCTTC. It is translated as CASSTQIGRDTVYGYTF.

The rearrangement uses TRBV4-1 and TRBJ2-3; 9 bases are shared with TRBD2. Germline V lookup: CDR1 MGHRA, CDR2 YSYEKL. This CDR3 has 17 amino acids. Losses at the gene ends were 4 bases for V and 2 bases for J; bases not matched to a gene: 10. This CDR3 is CASSRLPTSGTTDTQYF. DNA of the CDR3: TGCGCCAGCAGCCGATTACCGACTAGCGGAACCACAGATACGCAGTATTTT.

CDR3 region: CASSAGLAGMGETQYF. In DNA form, the CDR3 reads TGCGCCAGCAGCGCCGGACTAGCGGGAATGGGGGAGACCCAGTACTTC. The gene calls are TRBV5-1 and TRBJ2-5, with TRBD2 matching over 12 bases. The CDR3 consists of 16 residues. V lost 4 bases, J lost 5 bases, and 9 bases stayed unmatched. Germline lookup yields CDR1 SGHRS and CDR2 YFSETQ.

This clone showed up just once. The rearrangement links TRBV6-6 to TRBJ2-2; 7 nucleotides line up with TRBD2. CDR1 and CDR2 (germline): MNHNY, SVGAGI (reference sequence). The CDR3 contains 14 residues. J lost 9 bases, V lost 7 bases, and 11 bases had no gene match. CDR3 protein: CASIRGGILWELFF. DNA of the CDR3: TGTGCCAGCATTCGCGGGGGAATTTTATGGGAGCTGTTTTTT.

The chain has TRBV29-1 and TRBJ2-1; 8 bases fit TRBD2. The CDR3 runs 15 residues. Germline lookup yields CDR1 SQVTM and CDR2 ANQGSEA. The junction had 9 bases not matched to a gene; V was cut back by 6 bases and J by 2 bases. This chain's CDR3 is CSVGVSGSPYNEQFF. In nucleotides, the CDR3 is TGCAGCGTGGGTGTCAGCGGGAGTCCCTACAATGAGCAGTTCTTC.

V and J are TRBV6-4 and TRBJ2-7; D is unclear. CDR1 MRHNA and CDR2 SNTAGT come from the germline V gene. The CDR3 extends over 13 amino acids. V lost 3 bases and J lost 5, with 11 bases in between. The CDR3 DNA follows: TGTGCCAGCAGTGATGTGGCCGGAGACGAGCAGTACTTC. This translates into CASSDVAGDEQYF.

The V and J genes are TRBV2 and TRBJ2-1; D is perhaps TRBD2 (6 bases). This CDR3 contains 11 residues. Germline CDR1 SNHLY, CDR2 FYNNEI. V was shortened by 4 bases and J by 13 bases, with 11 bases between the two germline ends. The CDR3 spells CASSAGRGQFF. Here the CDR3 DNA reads TGTGCCAGCAGTGCCGGGAGAGGACAGTTCTTC.

The CDR3 is CASSLYGAGENTEAFF. The CDR3 DNA sequence: TGTGCCAGCAGTTTATATGGGGCAGGGGAGAACACTGAAGCTTTCTTT. The chain uses TRBV27 and TRBJ1-1; a weak D match, TRBD1 (6 bases). This CDR3 has 16 amino acids. V was shortened by 1 base and J by 1 base, with 13 bases between the two germline ends. Germline V gene data show CDR1 as MNHEY and CDR2 as SMNVEV (reference sequence).

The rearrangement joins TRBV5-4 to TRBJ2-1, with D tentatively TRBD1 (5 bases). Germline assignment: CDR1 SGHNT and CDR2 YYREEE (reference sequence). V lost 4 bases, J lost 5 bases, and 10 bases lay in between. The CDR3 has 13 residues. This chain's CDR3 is CASSVGLNNEQFF. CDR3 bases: TGTGCCAGCAGCGTGGGGCTTAACAATGAGCAGTTCTTC. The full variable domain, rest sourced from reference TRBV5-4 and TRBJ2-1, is ETGVTQSPTHLIKTRGQQVTLRCSSQSGHNTVSWYQQALGQGPQFIFQYYREEENGRGNFPPRFSGLQFPNYSSELNVNALELDDSALYLCASSVGLNNEQFFGPGTRLTVL.

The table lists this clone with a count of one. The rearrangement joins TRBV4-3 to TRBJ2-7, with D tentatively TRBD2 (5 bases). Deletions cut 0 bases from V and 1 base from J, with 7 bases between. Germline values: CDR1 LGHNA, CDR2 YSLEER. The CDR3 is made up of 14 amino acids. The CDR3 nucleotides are TGCGCCAGCAGCCAAGATTCGGGATCCTACGAGCAGTACTTC. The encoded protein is CASSQDSGSYEQYF.

CDR3 amino acids: CASAESGSYNEQFF. The CDR3 nucleotides read TGTGCCAGCGCGGAATCAGGGTCCTACAATGAGCAGTTCTTC. The chain employs TRBV6-4 and TRBJ2-1; tentative D call: TRBD1 (5 bases). Trimming shortened V by 8 bases and J by 1 base, and 12 bases separated the two germline ends. The CDR3 is 14 amino acids. Germline V gene sequence: CDR1 MRHNA, CDR2 SNTAGT.

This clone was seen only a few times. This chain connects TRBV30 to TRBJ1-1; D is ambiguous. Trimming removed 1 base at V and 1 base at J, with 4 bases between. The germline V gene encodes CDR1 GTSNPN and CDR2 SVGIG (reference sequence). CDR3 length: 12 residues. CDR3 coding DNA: TGTGCCTGGAGTGGAGGGAACACTGAAGCTTTCTTT. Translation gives CAWSGGNTEAFF.

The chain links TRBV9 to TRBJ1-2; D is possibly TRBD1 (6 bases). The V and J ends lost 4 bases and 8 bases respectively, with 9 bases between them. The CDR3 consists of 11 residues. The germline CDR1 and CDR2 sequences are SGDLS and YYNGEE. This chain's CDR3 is CASSRRGGYTF. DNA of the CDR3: TGTGCCAGCAGCCGCAGGGGCGGCTACACCTTC.

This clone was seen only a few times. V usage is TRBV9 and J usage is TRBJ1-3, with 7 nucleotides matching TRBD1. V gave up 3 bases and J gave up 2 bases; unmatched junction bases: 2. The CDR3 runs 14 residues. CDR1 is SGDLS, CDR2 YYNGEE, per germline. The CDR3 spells CASSGDSAGNTIYF. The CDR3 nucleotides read TGTGCCAGCAGCGGGGACAGCGCTGGAAACACCATATATTTT.